Following are 22 T cell receptor beta chains from one sample sequenced in a study of T cell changes during pregnancy in multiple sclerosis. TCRdb keeps only in-frame clones here, not all; method: immunoSEQ multiplex PCR. This table holds 55,000 to 70,000 clones, over 75% found once. Sequencing used peripheral blood, obtained after pregnancy. The source of these receptors is a female donor with multiple sclerosis, enrolled in a pregnancy study.

The sample holds one count of this clone. This chain joins TRBV18 and TRBJ1-1, with unresolved D. Germline CDR1 reads KGHSH; CDR2 reads LQKENI. The CDR3 extends over 15 amino acids. Trimming removed 6 bases at V and 7 bases at J, with 21 bases between. This CDR3 is CASSLNFQDGSEAFF. Here the CDR3 DNA reads TGTGCCAGCTCCTTAAACTTCCAAGATGGTAGTGAAGCTTTCTTT.

This clone was detected only once. V usage is TRBV14 and J usage is TRBJ1-1; 8 positions match TRBD1. The trim removed 5 bases at V and 3 bases at J, leaving 14 bases unmatched. The CDR3 totals 17 residues. Germline CDR1 SGHDN, CDR2 FVKESK. As DNA, the CDR3 is TGTGCCAGCAGCGCCCGACAGGGGACCACGCTTGACACTGAAGCTTTCTTT. Its protein product is CASSARQGTTLDTEAFF.

The chain combines TRBV6-1 with TRBJ1-3, with a possible D match to TRBD1 (6 bases). V shed 11 bases and J shed 5 bases, with 19 bases lying between them. The CDR3 has 14 residues. CDR1 and CDR2 from the germline V gene are MNHNS and SASEGT. The CDR3 nucleotides are TGTGCCCCGAAACAGGGAAACAGGCGAAACACCATATATTTT. This codes for CAPKQGNRRNTIYF.

The chain has TRBV4-2 and TRBJ2-3; TRBD2 matches 9 bases. Losses at the gene ends were 0 bases for V and 0 bases for J; bases not matched to a gene: 10. This CDR3 contains 19 residues. The germline V gene encodes CDR1 LGHNA and CDR2 YNFKEQ. The CDR3 spells CASSQDFLRAGGSTDTQYF. The DNA of the CDR3 is TGTGCCAGCAGCCAAGATTTTCTGCGAGCGGGGGGCAGCACAGATACGCAGTATTTT.

V gene TRBV18 combines with J gene TRBJ1-2; 9 bases fit TRBD1. With V trimmed by 2 bases and J by 2 bases, 3 bases remained unmatched. CDR1 is KGHSH, CDR2 LQKENI, per germline. The CDR3 contains 15 residues. CDR3 sequence reads: CASSPIGQGNYGYTF. Here the CDR3 DNA reads TGTGCCAGCTCACCAATCGGACAGGGGAACTATGGCTACACCTTC.

Written as DNA, the CDR3 is TGTGCCAGCAGCTTGGGGACAGGGACAAATGAAAAACTGTTTTTT. Protein product: CASSLGTGTNEKLFF. This rearrangement joins TRBV7-9 to TRBJ1-4; 9 nucleotides align to TRBD1. The ends lost 3 bases at V and 5 bases at J; junction bases unmatched: 4. CDR3 length equals 15 residues. The germline CDR1 and CDR2 sequences are SEHNR and FQNEAQ (reference sequence).

The rearrangement joins TRBV2 to TRBJ2-5; D gene uncertain. Trimming shortened V by 7 bases and J by 5 bases, and 14 bases separated the two germline ends. The germline gives CDR1 SNHLY, CDR2 FYNNEI. This CDR3 spans 13 amino acids. In nucleotides, the CDR3 is TGTGCCAGCACAGGTCAGCCCGAGGAGACCCAGTACTTC. It translates to CASTGQPEETQYF.

The genes are TRBV2 and TRBJ2-3, with 7 nucleotides matching TRBD2. CDR1 and CDR2 from the germline V gene are SNHLY and FYNNEI. The CDR3 loop spans 17 amino acids. V lost 2 bases and J lost 6; bases outside the gene matches: 14. CDR3: CASSESPLAFVRDTQYF. CDR3 coding DNA: TGTGCCAGCAGTGAAAGTCCACTAGCGTTTGTTAGGGATACGCAGTATTTT.

The chain links TRBV4-1 to TRBJ2-1; 10 positions agree with TRBD1. This CDR3 comprises 15 residues. V was clipped by 7 bases and J by 2 bases; unmatched bases: 5. The germline V gene has CDR1 MGHRA and CDR2 YSYEKL. CDR3 loop: CASNTDRGTYNEQFF. CDR3 sequence (DNA): TGCGCCAGCAATACGGACAGGGGGACCTACAATGAGCAGTTCTTC.

V usage is TRBV15 and J usage is TRBJ1-5; D is perhaps TRBD1 (5 bases). Germline assignment: CDR1 LNHNV and CDR2 YYDKDF (reference sequence). Trimming cost V 1 base and J 0 bases, with 13 bases left between them. CDR3 length equals 17 residues. This CDR3 reads CATSRVFGGSSNQPQHF. CDR3 coding DNA: TGTGCCACCAGCAGAGTATTCGGGGGTAGTAGCAATCAGCCCCAGCATTTT. Based on the CDR3 plus reference TRBV15 and TRBJ1-5, the full variable domain is DAMVIQNPRYQVTQFGKPVTLSCSQTLNHNVMYWYQQKSSQAPKLLFHYYDKDFNNEADTPDNFQSRRPNTSFCFLDIRSPGLGDTAMYLCATSRVFGGSSNQPQHFGDGTRLSIL.

The J gene is TRBJ1-2, the V gene TRBV28; TRBD1 might be the D (6 bases). CDR1 is MDHEN and CDR2 is SYDVKM in the germline V gene. The ends were cut back, 5 bases at V and 6 bases at J, with 22 bases in the middle. CDR3 length: 16 amino acids. The CDR3 coding sequence is TGTGCCAGCAGTCCGCAAGCCCGAATACAGGGTGATGGCTACACCTTC. Translated: CASSPQARIQGDGYTF.

This rearrangement joins TRBV18 to TRBJ1-1; no clear D. Trimming cost V 6 bases and J 1 base, with 12 bases left between them. The CDR3 consists of 14 residues. Germline V gene lookup returns CDR1 KGHSH and CDR2 LQKENI. The CDR3 spells CASSPGAWNTEAFF. CDR3 bases: TGTGCCAGCTCCCCCGGAGCTTGGAACACTGAAGCTTTCTTT.

The genes are TRBV18 and TRBJ1-5, with a tentative D call TRBD1 (5 bases). CDR1 is KGHSH, CDR2 LQKENI, per germline. The CDR3 is made up of 13 amino acids. The ends were cut back, 5 bases at V and 5 bases at J, with 10 bases in the middle. The CDR3 is CASSGGGDQPQHF. CDR3 sequence (DNA): TGTGCCAGCTCAGGCGGAGGGGATCAGCCCCAGCATTTT. The whole variable domain, remainder taken from reference TRBV18 and TRBJ1-5, is NAGVMQNPRHLVRRRGQEARLRCSPMKGHSHVYWYRQLPEEGLKFMVYLQKENIIDESGMPKERFSAEFPKEGPSILRIQQVVRGDSAAYFCASSGGGDQPQHFGDGTRLSIL.

The V and J genes are TRBV6-6 and TRBJ1-4; TRBD1 matches at 7 bases. V shed 2 bases and J 8 bases; nucleotides not matched to a gene: 8. Germline loops: CDR1 MNHNY, CDR2 SVGAGI (reference sequence). CDR3 length: 15 amino acids. The chain's CDR3 is CASSYQTGAREKLFF. DNA of the CDR3: TGTGCCAGCAGTTACCAAACAGGGGCCCGAGAAAAACTGTTTTTT.

The gene calls are TRBV27 and TRBJ2-1; possibly TRBD2 for D (6 bases). V lost 3 bases to trimming and J lost 7 bases, with 10 bases between them. This CDR3 spans 13 amino acids. Germline CDR1 MNHEY, CDR2 SMNVEV (reference sequence). CDR3 DNA: TGTGCCAGCAGTTTCTCTAGCGTGAATGAGCAGTTCTTC. It codes for CASSFSSVNEQFF.

The CDR3 DNA follows: TGTGCCAGCAGTGGGGGGTACACTAATGAAAAACTGTTTTTT. Its protein is CASSGGYTNEKLFF. This chain connects TRBV6-5 to TRBJ1-4, with TRBD1 as a possible D gene (5 bases). CDR3 size: 14 residues. Germline lookup yields CDR1 MNHEY and CDR2 SVGAGI. Trimming removed 5 bases at V and 2 bases at J, with 9 bases between.

This chain connects TRBV9 to TRBJ1-6, with D unclear. There are 16 residues in the CDR3. Trimming pared 0 bases from V and 7 bases from J, leaving 14 bases between. Germline CDR1 is SGDLS and CDR2 is YYNGEE. The CDR3 reads CASSVVEKGGNSPLHF. As DNA, the CDR3 is TGTGCCAGCAGCGTAGTAGAAAAGGGAGGCAATTCACCCCTCCACTTT. The complete variable domain, with remaining parts taken from reference TRBV9 and TRBJ1-6, reads DSGVTQTPKHLITATGQRVTLRCSPRSGDLSVYWYQQSLDQGLQFLIQYYNGEERAKGNILERFSAQQFPDLHSELNLSSLELGDSALYFCASSVVEKGGNSPLHFGNGTRLTVT.

This clone was detected once. The chain joins TRBV27 to TRBJ2-1, with D possibly being TRBD2 (6 bases). Looked up from germline, CDR1 is MNHEY and CDR2 is SMNVEV (reference sequence). V gave up 5 bases and J gave up 3 bases, with 11 bases separating them. This CDR3 is 14 amino acids long. The CDR3 bases are TGTGCCAGCAGTGACGCGGGGCTCTACAATGAGCAGTTCTTC. Amino acid sequence: CASSDAGLYNEQFF.

This clone was seen only a few times. This chain joins TRBV5-1 and TRBJ1-1; a possible D gene is TRBD1 (6 bases). Trimming removed 4 bases from V and 11 bases from J, with 18 bases in between. Germline V gene data show CDR1 as SGHRS and CDR2 as YFSETQ. This CDR3 is built from 13 residues. The CDR3 is CASSGSDRGVAFF. In DNA form, the CDR3 reads TGCGCCAGCAGCGGATCGGACAGAGGGGTTGCTTTCTTT.

V is TRBV5-1 and J is TRBJ2-1; 9 bases agree with TRBD2. This CDR3 spans 16 amino acids. The trim removed 4 bases at V and 10 bases at J, leaving 15 bases unmatched. Per the germline V gene, CDR1 is SGHRS and CDR2 is YFSETQ. The DNA for the CDR3 is TGCGCCAGCAGCCCGGGGGGACCGGGACTAGCTAGCGAGCAGTTCTTC. Residues: CASSPGGPGLASEQFF.

V gene TRBV9 combines with J gene TRBJ1-2; TRBD1 matches at 10 bases. The CDR3 sequence is 15 residues long. J gave up 3 bases and V 4 bases, and 6 bases lay outside the gene matches. Germline V CDR1 and CDR2: SGDLS, YYNGEE. CDR3 sequence: CASSSGTGAYYGYTF. DNA of the CDR3: TGTGCCAGCAGCTCCGGGACAGGGGCTTACTATGGCTACACCTTC.

The genes are TRBV27 and TRBJ2-7; D is possibly TRBD1 (5 bases). The CDR3 loop spans 13 amino acids. CDR1 is MNHEY, CDR2 SMNVEV, per germline (reference sequence). V was clipped by 4 bases and J by 2 bases, with 9 bases between them. CDR3 sequence (DNA): TGTGCCAGCAGTTCCAGGGTAACCTACGAGCAGTACTTC. It specifies CASSSRVTYEQYF.